This TCR beta chain was recorded in a study of blood T cell repertoires in COVID-19. Produced via immunoSEQ multiplex PCR; TCRdb's table is partial and in-frame only. The sample carries almost 200,000 clones, about 89% recorded once. This clone was picked up one time. Trimming removed 10 bases from V and 4 bases from J, with 11 bases in between. Germline V gives CDR1 MDHEN, CDR2 SYDVKM. CDR3 size: 12 residues. The clonotype comes from a woman aged 18-29 years who had recovered from COVID-19. The chain couples TRBV28 to TRBJ1-5; unclear D gene. The sequencing input was PBMCs or T cells enriched from blood (not recorded which). This CDR3 is CAILGGNQPQHF. CDR3 nucleotide sequence: TGTGCCATTCTGGGAGGGAATCAGCCCCAGCATTTT. The full variable domain, with the rest looked up from reference TRBV28 and TRBJ1-5, is DVKVTQSSRYLVKRTGEKVFLECVQDMDHENMFWYRQDPGLGLRLIYFSYDVKMKEKGDIPEGYSVSREKKERFSLILESASTNQTSMYLCAILGGNQPQHFGDGTRLSIL.